This T cell receptor beta chain is drawn from a study of cytomegalovirus exposure and HLA in healthy donors. V gave up 4 bases and J gave up 6 bases; unmatched junction bases: 7. Germline CDR1 is SGHVS and CDR2 is FNYEAQ. CDR3 size: 14 residues. Sequencing was performed with immunoSEQ multiplex PCR; in TCRdb, only in-frame clones are kept and a portion is missing. The table includes around 150,000 clones, 65% to 90% detected once. This TCR derives from a woman under 30 in good health and CMV-seronegative. Sequencing input: PBMCs. V and J are TRBV7-6 and TRBJ2-7; 9 bases agree with TRBD1. The CDR3 spells CASSSWDRVVEQYF. CDR3 nucleotide sequence: TGTGCCAGCAGCTCCTGGGACAGGGTCGTCGAGCAGTACTTC.